The rows below give T cell receptor beta chains drawn from one sample of a study of beta chain features in type 1 diabetes. The repertoire was sequenced with immunoSEQ multiplex PCR; TCRdb's copy has only in-frame clones and lacks some. The profile covers more than 300,000 clones, with 9.6% appearing a single time and 0.45% to 0.65% taken by the ten largest. The sample comprised central memory CD4+ T cells from blood. The origin of the receptors is a man aged 30-40 years with type 1 diabetes. The CDR3 runs from the conserved cysteine through the conserved F or W. Each record gives: CDR3 DNA, CDR3 protein, J gene, clone size, V gene, D gene. A D gene is named only where the DNA matches it firmly. Where a row states a size, it is once, few, many or the class of an expanded clone; other rows omit it.

TGTGCCAGCAGCGACGTCCGTGGGAGCCGCTCCTACGAGCAGTACTTC | CASSDVRGSRSYEQYF | TRBJ2-7 | . | TRBV11-2 | .
TGTGCCAGCAGCCAACGAGACGGACAGGATGACTACACCTTC | CASSQRDGQDDYTF | TRBJ1-2 | few | TRBV5-4 | TRBD1
TGTGCCAGTATAGGGACAGGGGCGGCTAACTATGGCTACACCTTC | CASIGTGAANYGYTF | TRBJ1-2 | . | TRBV19 | TRBD1
TGTGCCAGCTCGGGAGGGCTGAGCACAGATACGCAGTATTTT | CASSGGLSTDTQYF | TRBJ2-3 | . | TRBV25-1 | TRBD2
TGTGCCAGCAGTTTTGGGGGGGGGTACACTGAAGCTTTCTTT | CASSFGGGYTEAFF | TRBJ1-1 | . | TRBV28 | .
TGCGCCAGCAGCTTGGCCCCTGGACAGGTCAATGAGCAGTTCTTC | CASSLAPGQVNEQFF | TRBJ2-1 | many | TRBV5-1 | TRBD1
TGCGCCAGCAGCTTGCAACAGGGGAACTACGAGCAGTACTTC | CASSLQQGNYEQYF | TRBJ2-7 | . | TRBV5-1 | TRBD1
TGTGCCAGCTCACCAATAACCGGGGGCAACTATGGCTACACCTTC | CASSPITGGNYGYTF | TRBJ1-2 | few | TRBV18 | .
TGTGCCAGCAGCGCCGGGACCGTGACAGATACGCAGTATTTT | CASSAGTVTDTQYF | TRBJ2-3 | . | TRBV9 | .
TGTGCCAGCAGCTTTGGCTATGGCTACACCTTC | CASSFGYGYTF | TRBJ1-2 | few | TRBV7-2 | .
TGTGCCAGCAGCTTACAGACAGTCTCTGGAAACACCATATATTTT | CASSLQTVSGNTIYF | TRBJ1-3 | few | TRBV7-2 | .
TGTGCCAGCAGTTTACGACAGAGCACCTACGAGCAGTACTTC | CASSLRQSTYEQYF | TRBJ2-7 | once | TRBV28 | .
TGTGCCAGTAGTATAGGCGACAGCTCCTACGAGCAGTACTTC | CASSIGDSSYEQYF | TRBJ2-7 | . | TRBV19 | .
TGTGCCAGCAGTTACTCTCCCGGGACTCCTACCTACGAGCAGTACTTC | CASSYSPGTPTYEQYF | TRBJ2-7 | . | TRBV6-5 | .
TGTGCCAGCTCACCTTCGCCCCTGGGTACGCAGTATTTT | CASSPSPLGTQYF | TRBJ2-3 | few | TRBV18 | .
TGTGCCAGCAGTTTGAGGACTAGCGGGAGAAGGAATGAGCAGTTCTTC | CASSLRTSGRRNEQFF | TRBJ2-1 | . | TRBV28 | TRBD2
TGTGCCAGCAGCCGTTCAACAACAGGGGGCTCTTTACTCGAGCAGTACTTC | CASSRSTTGGSLLEQYF | TRBJ2-7 | . | TRBV7-9 | TRBD1
TGTGCCAGCAGAACAGGACGCTTACTACCGGGTGTGCAGTACTTC | CASRTGRLLPGVQYF | TRBJ2-7 | many | TRBV28 | .
TGCAGCGTTGAAAGGGCAGGGGCATACGCAGATACGCAGTATTTT | CSVERAGAYADTQYF | TRBJ2-3 | . | TRBV29-1 | .
TGTGCCAGTAGGGGAACCTCGGACCCCGGGGAGCTGTTTTTT | CASRGTSDPGELFF | TRBJ2-2 | few | TRBV19 | .
TGTGCCTGGAGTGTAGGGTACCCTCCTGGCTACACCTTC | CAWSVGYPPGYTF | TRBJ1-2 | . | TRBV30 | .
TGCAGCGTTGCAAAAGGTGAAGGTTCACCCCTCCACTTT | CSVAKGEGSPLHF | TRBJ1-6 | few | TRBV29-1 | .
TGTGCCAGCAGCTTTTCTATCAGCGGCACAGATACGCAGTATTTT | CASSFSISGTDTQYF | TRBJ2-3 | few | TRBV5-4 | .
TGTGCCAGCAGCTTGAGTTATCAGGGTCTGTCTGGGGCCAACGTCCTGACTTTC | CASSLSYQGLSGANVLTF | TRBJ2-6 | many | TRBV5-6 | .
TGCAGTGCTAGCACCTACGAGCAGTACTTC | CSASTYEQYF | TRBJ2-7 | few | TRBV20-1 | .
TGTGCCAGCATGGGGACAGGGTTAGGGAATCAGCCCCAGCATTTT | CASMGTGLGNQPQHF | TRBJ1-5 | few | TRBV2 | TRBD1
TGTGCCAGCAGCCGGCAGGGGGGACTAGCGGGACGGGGTGAGCAGTTCTTC | CASSRQGGLAGRGEQFF | TRBJ2-1 | few | TRBV9 | TRBD2
TGTGCCAGCTCACCACAAGGGACGGTAAGATTGGCTGAAGCTTTCTTT | CASSPQGTVRLAEAFF | TRBJ1-1 | . | TRBV18 | .